This T cell receptor (beta chain) was recorded in a study of CD8 T cells in Susac syndrome. Reverse transcription of roughly 0.5 to 1 ug RNA was carried out with random hexamers. The immunoSEQ assay covered 54 Vbeta and 13 Jbeta segments for CDR3. Each CDR3 protein gets one entry after TCRdb re-called the immunoSEQ multiplex PCR reads with MiXCR. The sample gives some 400,000 distinct CDR3 sequences, approximately 85% of which show up once; about 0.12% is in the top ten. V shed 5 bases, J shed 3 bases, and the junction held 8 bases outside the gene matches. The CDR3 runs to 17 residues. Germline V gene data show CDR1 as SGHDN and CDR2 as FVKESK.

This chain links TRBV14 with TRBJ2-2; 11 bases are a match to TRBD1. The sequenced sample was CD8+ T cells from PBMCs. This TCR was sampled from a human donor with multiple sclerosis. CDR3: CASSEGTGGCYTGELFF. The CDR3 nucleotides read TGTGCCAGCAGCGAAGGGACAGGGGGGTGTTACACCGGGGAGCTGTTTTTT. Together with reference TRBV14 and TRBJ2-2, the CDR3 gives the full variable domain: EAGVTQFPSHSVIEKGQTVTLRCDPISGHDNLYWYRRVMGKEIKFLLHFVKESKQDESGMPNNRFLAERTGGTYSTLKVQPAELEDSGVYFCASSEGTGGCYTGELFFGEGSRLTVL.